A single sample is the source of the 15 T cell receptor beta chains below, sequenced in a study of cytomegalovirus exposure and HLA in healthy donors. PCR employed 60 Vbeta and 13 Jbeta primers. Sequencing used immunoSEQ multiplex PCR; TCRdb keeps in-frame clones, though not all of them. Of a few hundred thousand clones in the sample, approximately 82% are singletons; the top ten hold roughly a tenth. Material: PBMCs. Receptor source: a woman aged 45-65 years in good health and CMV-seropositive.

The rearrangement links TRBV28 to TRBJ2-5; TRBD1 agrees at 8 bases. The last part of the DNA fits TRBJ2-7 better; the J call may be wrong. This CDR3 is built from 14 residues. Germline CDR1 MDHEN, CDR2 SYDVKM. The CDR3 is CASLGQGTVYEQYF. CDR3 bases: TGTGCCAGCCTCGGACAGGGAACCGTCTACGAGCAGTACTTC.

The chain employs TRBV4-1 and TRBJ1-5; 8 bases fit TRBD1. There are 16 residues in the CDR3. Unmatched junction bases numbered 10, after V lost 2 bases and J lost 7 bases. Germline V gives CDR1 MGHRA, CDR2 YSYEKL. CDR3 DNA sequence: TGCGCCAGCAGCCAAAGGCGGACAGGGCAGGGCCAGCCCCAGCATTTT. Translation: CASSQRRTGQGQPQHF.

The table lists this clone with a few counts. This chain connects TRBV19 to TRBJ2-7; no reliable D call. Trimming took off 3 bases at V and 8 bases at J, with 17 bases between the two ends. This CDR3 has 14 amino acids. CDR1 LNHDA and CDR2 SQIVND come from the germline V gene (reference sequence). As DNA, the CDR3 is TGTGCCAGTAGTATGACATCATCGGATCCCAAGCAGTACTTC. Translation gives CASSMTSSDPKQYF.

The CDR3 DNA reads TGTGCCAGCAGTTCAGCGGTGGGCTCCTACAATGAGCAGTTCTTC. Encoded protein: CASSSAVGSYNEQFF. The V gene is TRBV7-3, the J gene TRBJ2-1; maybe TRBD2 (5 bases). This CDR3 is 15 amino acids long. V lost 6 bases, J lost 0 bases, and 12 bases lay in between. CDR1 and CDR2 from the germline V gene are SGHTA and FQGTGA.

The V gene is TRBV27, the J gene TRBJ2-1, with 10 bases aligning to TRBD2. Germline V gene sequence: CDR1 MNHEY, CDR2 SMNVEV (reference sequence). The CDR3 loop spans 14 amino acids. With 5 bases clipped from V and 4 bases from J, the junction kept 2 bases outside the gene matches. The CDR3 region is CASSTAGGYNEQFF. Written as DNA, the CDR3 is TGTGCCAGCAGTACAGCGGGGGGGTACAATGAGCAGTTCTTC.

The rearrangement links TRBV7-3 to TRBJ2-1; D gene unclear. The CDR3 covers 13 residues. V lost 1 base to trimming and J lost 9 bases, with 10 bases between them. Germline CDR1 is SGHTA and CDR2 is FQGTGA. The CDR3 DNA reads as TGTGCCAGCAGCTTAAAGGCTCGCGGTGAGCAGTTCTTC. This translates into CASSLKARGEQFF.

This rearrangement joins TRBV4-3 to TRBJ2-5, with a possible D match to TRBD1 (7 bases). The J call is in doubt because the DNA end fits TRBJ2-7 better. Germline CDR1 reads LGHNA; CDR2 reads YSLEER. The CDR3 has 15 residues. CDR3 region: CASSQDRGAFYEQYF. As DNA, the CDR3 is TGCGCCAGCAGCCAAGACAGGGGGGCCTTCTACGAGCAGTACTTC.

V and J are TRBV29-1 and TRBJ1-3; no definite D call. Germline loops: CDR1 SQVTM, CDR2 ANQGSEA. The CDR3 runs 15 residues. The V gene lost 5 bases and the J gene lost 0 bases, with 14 bases spanning the gap. As DNA, the CDR3 is TGCAGCGTTTCGTTGGGCAGCTTCTCTGGAAACACCATATATTTT. It encodes CSVSLGSFSGNTIYF.

This sequence joins TRBV7-2 and TRBJ2-5, with D tentatively TRBD1 (7 bases). The germline CDR1 and CDR2 sequences are SGHTA and FQGNSA. Trimming cost V 5 bases and J 9 bases, with 16 bases left between them. The CDR3 loop spans 13 amino acids. The CDR3 DNA reads as TGTGCCAGCAGCCAGGGGGGCCAATGGGCCCAGTACTTC. Translated: CASSQGGQWAQYF.

V gene TRBV11-2 combines with J gene TRBJ2-1, with 9 bases that match TRBD1. The CDR3 has 14 amino acids. Germline CDR1 SGHAT, CDR2 FQNNGV. V was clipped by 5 bases and J by 7 bases; unmatched bases: 6. The CDR3 DNA sequence: TGTGCCAGCAGCCGACAGGGGGTAGGGAATGAGCAGTTCTTC. It translates to CASSRQGVGNEQFF.

This clone was counted at least ten times. The chain recombines TRBV30 with TRBJ1-3; no reliable D call. CDR3 length: 12 residues. The V gene's germline CDR1 is GTSNPN and CDR2 SVGIG (reference sequence). V lost 2 bases to trimming and J lost 7 bases, with 9 bases between them. The CDR3, as DNA: TGTGCCTGGAGTCTCCTCGGGAACACCATATATTTT. It translates to CAWSLLGNTIYF.

This rearrangement joins TRBV28 to TRBJ2-1; maybe TRBD2 (6 bases). The CDR3 is made up of 16 amino acids. V lost 5 bases and J lost 1, with 15 bases in between. Germline-derived CDR1 and CDR2 are MDHEN and SYDVKM. In nucleotides, the CDR3 is TGTGCCAGCAGTGCAGCAGAGGGGAGGTCCTACAATGAGCAGTTCTTC. Protein sequence: CASSAAEGRSYNEQFF.

The chain recombines TRBV7-9 with TRBJ1-1, with unresolved D. This CDR3 comprises 15 residues. V lost 1 base and J lost 0, with 9 bases in between. CDR1 SEHNR and CDR2 FQNEAQ come from the germline V gene (reference sequence). The CDR3 bases are TGTGCCAGCAGCTTAGTTCCAGGCATGAACACTGAAGCTTTCTTT. Protein product: CASSLVPGMNTEAFF.

The chain is built from TRBV6-6 and TRBJ2-2; 8 nucleotides match TRBD2. CDR1 and CDR2 (germline): MNHNY, SVGAGI (reference sequence). The ends lost 11 bases at V and 1 base at J; junction bases unmatched: 6. The CDR3 is made up of 14 amino acids. CDR3 region: CAGGSGGNTGELFF. The CDR3, as DNA: TGTGCCGGCGGGAGCGGGGGGAACACCGGGGAGCTGTTTTTT.

The chain recombines TRBV5-6 with TRBJ2-1; a weak D match, TRBD2 (5 bases). CDR1 is SGHDT, CDR2 YYEEEE, per germline. The CDR3 contains 16 residues. V lost 0 bases and J lost 3, with 13 bases in between. The CDR3 is CASSLGLTGNYNEQFF. CDR3 sequence (DNA): TGTGCCAGCAGCTTGGGGCTGACCGGGAACTACAATGAGCAGTTCTTC.